This T cell receptor beta chain was captured by sequencing in a study of shared clonotypes between healthy human individuals. About the study: The study used three CD4 naive, three CD4 memory, two CD8 naive and one CD8 memory plate per donor.

As regards this clone: Its antigen is not identified.

CD45RO negativity and positive selection for CCR7 defined naive CD8 cells, a population that excluded terminally differentiated effector memory CD45RA+ cells. Germline trimming cut 6 bases from V and 1 base from J; bases unmatched to any gene: 3. The germline CDR1 and CDR2 sequences are MNHEY and SMNVEV (reference sequence). This CDR3 has 14 amino acids. Original methodology: For the immunoSEQ data, sequences were junction-only without quality scores, so filtering differed. The data were produced by immunoSEQ multiplex PCR, yet TCRdb's version contains in-frame clones alone and is incomplete. V, J and clone size are taken as reported in that table, and D and trimming were inferred from the DNA itself. Of roughly 2.1 million clones listed, under 95% are singletons. Broader study findings: Rarefaction curves obtained for sorted subsets showed sequencing incomplete despite large depth.

The specimen was naive CD8+ T cells from PBMCs. The genes are TRBV27 and TRBJ1-5, with 7 nucleotides matching TRBD1. The clonotype originates from a man between 18 and 29 years old in good health. Some clones in this sample may be carry-over from other donors' samples. The CDR3 loop is CASRLDRSNQPQHF. The DNA for the CDR3 is TGTGCCAGCAGGCTGGACAGGAGCAATCAGCCCCAGCATTTT.